One and the same sample provided the 21 T cell receptor beta chains below, sequenced in a study of somatic mutations in cytotoxic T cells in rheumatoid arthritis. The repertoire was sequenced with immunoSEQ multiplex PCR; TCRdb's copy has only in-frame clones and lacks some. The data contain approximately 5,300 clones, around 78% of them singletons. The sequencing used CD8+ T cells sorted from blood, collected at a follow-up visit. Receptors were obtained from a man in his forties with rheumatoid arthritis.

The chain is built from TRBV5-8 and TRBJ1-1; D unresolved. The CDR3 has 14 residues. The V and J ends lost 5 bases and 0 bases respectively, with 11 bases between them. Germline V lookup: CDR1 SGHTS, CDR2 YDEGEE. The CDR3 loop is CASSLVSVNTEAFF. The CDR3 DNA reads as TGTGCCAGCAGTCTAGTATCAGTGAACACTGAAGCTTTCTTT.

The chain links TRBV2 to TRBJ2-7; 9 bases fit TRBD1. J was trimmed by 4 bases and V by 11 bases; bases with no gene match: 9. This CDR3 has 13 amino acids. CDR1 and CDR2 (germline): SNHLY, FYNNEI. CDR3 DNA sequence: TGTGCCTACGGGACAGGGAAATGGTACGAGCAGTACTTC. It specifies CAYGTGKWYEQYF.

This clone was seen just once. The chain employs TRBV29-1 and TRBJ2-7; D gene unclear. Deletions cut 5 bases from V and 0 bases from J, with 11 bases between. This CDR3 is 13 amino acids long. Germline V CDR1 and CDR2: SQVTM, ANQGSEA. The CDR3 spells CSVQTASSYEQYF. The CDR3 DNA sequence: TGCAGCGTTCAAACGGCTAGCTCCTACGAGCAGTACTTC.

CDR3 in amino acids: CASSLLRREDGYTF. CDR3 nucleotide sequence: TGTGCCAGCAGCTTGTTACGAAGGGAGGATGGCTACACCTTC. J is TRBJ1-2 and V is TRBV5-5, with D hard to call. Germline lookup yields CDR1 SGHKS and CDR2 YYEKEE (reference sequence). The CDR3 runs to 14 residues. Trimming pared 1 base from V and 6 bases from J, leaving 13 bases between. Full variable domain (outside the CDR3, taken from reference TRBV5-5 and TRBJ1-2): DAGVTQSPTHLIKTRGQQVTLRCSPISGHKSVSWYQQVLGQGPQFIFQYYEKEERGRGNFPDRFSARQFPNYSSELNVNALLLGDSALYLCASSLLRREDGYTFGSGTRLTVV.

This clone has only a few counts. The rearrangement links TRBV19 to TRBJ2-2; D gene ambiguous. V was cut by 5 bases and J by 4 bases, with 8 bases left in between. CDR3 length: 13 amino acids. CDR1 and CDR2 from the germline V gene are LNHDA and SQIVND (reference sequence). The CDR3 protein is CASSPGSTGELFF. In nucleotides, the CDR3 is TGTGCCAGTAGTCCCGGGTCCACCGGGGAGCTGTTTTTT.

The chain joins TRBV15 to TRBJ2-6, with 7 bases aligning to TRBD1. V gave up 3 bases and J gave up 0 bases; unmatched junction bases: 8. CDR3 size: 18 residues. Germline CDR1 reads LNHNV; CDR2 reads YYDKDF (reference sequence). Written as DNA, the CDR3 is TGTGCCACCAGCAGCCCGGACAGGTCTAACTCTGGGGCCAACGTCCTGACTTTC. It encodes CATSSPDRSNSGANVLTF.

The chain recombines TRBV6-4 with TRBJ2-1; 9 bases map to TRBD1. The germline CDR1 and CDR2 sequences are MRHNA and SNTAGT. The CDR3 has 16 amino acids. The junction had 7 bases not matched to a gene; V was cut back by 2 bases and J by 5 bases. Here the CDR3 reads CASSDAPGQGHNEQFF. The CDR3 DNA reads TGTGCCAGCAGTGACGCCCCGGGACAGGGCCACAATGAGCAGTTCTTC.

This clone was counted between two and nine times. The chain recombines TRBV25-1 with TRBJ1-1; possibly TRBD1 for D (5 bases). Germline V lookup: CDR1 MGHDK, CDR2 SYGVNS. V was cut by 6 bases and J by 7 bases, with 12 bases left in between. The CDR3 sequence is 12 residues long. CDR3 DNA: TGTGCCAGCAGCCCCGGGGGAGTTGAAGCTTTCTTT. Its protein is CASSPGGVEAFF.

This clone has a single count. V is TRBV28 and J is TRBJ2-5; D may be TRBD1 (6 bases). Gene TRBJ2-7 matches the end of the DNA better, so the J call may be wrong. Germline V lookup: CDR1 MDHEN, CDR2 SYDVKM. The CDR3 runs to 14 residues. The CDR3 spells CASSFPGVYGEQYF. The CDR3, as DNA: TGTGCCAGCAGTTTTCCAGGGGTTTATGGCGAGCAGTACTTC.

The V and J genes are TRBV4-2 and TRBJ2-5, with D perhaps matching TRBD2 (5 bases). The CDR3 covers 12 residues. Germline V lookup: CDR1 LGHNA, CDR2 YNFKEQ. The V end lost 4 bases, the J end lost 10 bases, and 13 bases lay between the germline ends. The CDR3 sequence: CASSREGDYQYF. The CDR3 DNA is TGTGCCAGCAGCCGAGAGGGTGATTACCAGTACTTC.

This chain joins TRBV6-5 and TRBJ2-1, with a possible D match to TRBD2 (5 bases). Germline V gene data show CDR1 as MNHEY and CDR2 as SVGAGI. The CDR3 spans 13 residues. Trimming left V 0 bases short and J 7 bases short, with 7 bases between. CDR3 sequence: CASSYSLANEQFF. For the CDR3, the DNA is TGTGCCAGCAGTTACTCTCTAGCAAATGAGCAGTTCTTC.

The chain employs TRBV9 and TRBJ1-2, with 10 bases identical to TRBD1. Per germline, CDR1 SGDLS and CDR2 YYNGEE. Unmatched junction bases numbered 5, after V lost 3 bases and J lost 3 bases. This CDR3 region has 15 residues. The DNA of the CDR3 is TGTGCCAGCAGCGGAGGAGGGACAGGGGACTATGGCTACACCTTC. It codes for CASSGGGTGDYGYTF.

Only one count was recorded for this clone. This chain joins TRBV2 and TRBJ2-2, with 9 bases fitting TRBD1. The germline V gene encodes CDR1 SNHLY and CDR2 FYNNEI. V was clipped by 7 bases and J by 4 bases; unmatched bases: 4. CDR3 length equals 14 residues. The CDR3 DNA reads as TGTGCCAGCAAGGACAGGGGAACCACCGGGGAGCTGTTTTTT. As protein: CASKDRGTTGELFF.

The V gene is TRBV9, the J gene TRBJ2-7; D remains ambiguous. The CDR3 consists of 11 residues. Looked up from germline, CDR1 is SGDLS and CDR2 is YYNGEE. The V end was cut by 2 bases, the J end by 2 bases, with 2 bases between. The CDR3 bases are TGTGCCAGCAGCGTGGCCTACGAGCAGTACTTC. As protein: CASSVAYEQYF.

The rearrangement links TRBV28 to TRBJ2-2, with D maybe TRBD2 (5 bases). The CDR3 is 15 residues long. Per the germline V gene, CDR1 is MDHEN and CDR2 is SYDVKM. Trimming shortened V by 7 bases and J by 0 bases, and 12 bases separated the two germline ends. CDR3 sequence reads: CASKRPEANTGELFF. CDR3 nucleotide sequence: TGTGCCAGCAAGCGGCCGGAAGCGAACACCGGGGAGCTGTTTTTT.

The chain uses TRBV27 and TRBJ1-1; the D gene is possibly TRBD1 (6 bases). The CDR3 is 15 residues long. The V end lost 6 bases, the J end lost 5 bases, and 19 bases lay between the germline ends. CDR1 is MNHEY and CDR2 is SMNVEV in the germline V gene (reference sequence). Written as DNA, the CDR3 is TGTGCCAGCAGAGAACCCGGGGGCGCTGGGACTGAAGCTTTCTTT. Amino acid sequence: CASREPGGAGTEAFF.

The chain recombines TRBV7-2 with TRBJ2-5, with TRBD2 as a possible D gene (6 bases). The CDR3 runs to 16 residues. From germline, CDR1 is SGHTA and CDR2 FQGNSA. V shed 0 bases and J shed 5 bases, with 16 bases lying between them. This CDR3 is CASSLAARAEGETQYF. CDR3 sequence (DNA): TGTGCCAGCAGCTTAGCGGCCCGGGCGGAGGGGGAGACCCAGTACTTC.

This chain uses TRBV10-1 with TRBJ2-2; 9 bases align to TRBD2. V shed 4 bases and J 5 bases; nucleotides not matched to a gene: 5. Germline CDR1 and CDR2: WNHNN and SYGVQD (reference sequence). The CDR3 is 15 residues long. CDR3: CASSGGLAGTGELFF. The CDR3 DNA reads TGCGCCAGCAGTGGGGGGCTAGCGGGGACCGGGGAGCTGTTTTTT.

This rearrangement joins TRBV28 to TRBJ2-5, with a possible D match to TRBD2 (6 bases). Germline V gene sequence: CDR1 MDHEN, CDR2 SYDVKM. The CDR3 consists of 19 residues. The V end was cut by 4 bases, the J end by 5 bases, with 29 bases between. Written as DNA, the CDR3 is TGTGCCAGCAGTTCCCCTCGTTCTAGCGCCCACCGATCGCGGGAGACCCAGTACTTC. Protein sequence: CASSSPRSSAHRSRETQYF.

The chain uses TRBV27 and TRBJ2-1, with 10 bases aligning to TRBD2. In germline, CDR1 is MNHEY, CDR2 SMNVEV (reference sequence). The CDR3 sequence is 14 residues long. The V and J ends lost 5 bases and 8 bases, in that order; junction bases with no gene match: 6. The CDR3 region has the DNA TGTGCCAGCAGTGGGAGACTAGCGGGCTATGAGCAGTTCTTC. It specifies CASSGRLAGYEQFF.

The chain links TRBV27 to TRBJ2-1; 10 positions agree with TRBD1. This CDR3 comprises 17 residues. The germline gives CDR1 MNHEY, CDR2 SMNVEV (reference sequence). V trimming: 5 bases; J trimming: 4 bases; junction bases outside the gene matches: 11. DNA for the CDR3: TGTGCCAGCAGTGCTGAGACCGGGACAGGGGTATACAATGAGCAGTTCTTC. The encoded protein is CASSAETGTGVYNEQFF.